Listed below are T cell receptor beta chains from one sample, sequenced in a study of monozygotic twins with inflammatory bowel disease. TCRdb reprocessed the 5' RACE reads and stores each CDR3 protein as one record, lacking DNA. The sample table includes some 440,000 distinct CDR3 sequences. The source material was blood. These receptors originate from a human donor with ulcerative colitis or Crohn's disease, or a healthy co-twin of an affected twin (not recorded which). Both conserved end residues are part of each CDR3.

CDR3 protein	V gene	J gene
CSATGDRSEQYF	TRBV20-1	TRBJ2-7
CASSAPGTSFGEQYF	TRBV5-4	TRBJ2-7
CASSLLASGSNSPLHF	TRBV12-3/TRBV12-4	TRBJ1-6
CASSPHRGEAYNEQFF	TRBV11-3	TRBJ2-1
CASSVADRGIRVNTEAFF	TRBV9	TRBJ1-1
CASSLGVGTGELFF	TRBV5-5	TRBJ2-2
CASSQGSYQETQYF	TRBV18	TRBJ2-5
CASSLDWGVDNQPQHF	TRBV7-8	TRBJ1-5
CASSVWGAKTQLSYEQYF	TRBV21-1	TRBJ2-7
CASAAGTSTDTQYF	TRBV2	TRBJ2-3
CASSQFTGRGQPQHF	TRBV4-3	TRBJ1-5
CASKVEFTDTQYF	TRBV2	TRBJ2-3
CASSEPRLNEQFF	TRBV2	TRBJ2-1
CSVPSGSSYNEQFF	TRBV29-1	TRBJ2-1
CASSPRTVMNTEAFF	TRBV12-3/TRBV12-4	TRBJ1-1
CASSRQGVVGNEQFF	TRBV27	TRBJ2-1
CASSYSRVEGGQSRAEAFF	TRBV6-2/TRBV6-3	TRBJ1-1
CASSFWQGGTGELFF	TRBV28	TRBJ2-2
CASSSTSTGEQFF	TRBV7-3	TRBJ2-1
CASSARQGDTEAFF	TRBV7-2	TRBJ1-1
CASRNGTSSSYNEQFF	TRBV5-1	TRBJ2-1
CASSETGRPYEQYF	TRBV12-3/TRBV12-4	TRBJ2-7
CSVVLFGGLAGANVLTF	TRBV29-1	TRBJ2-6
CASSPGQELGAYGYTF	TRBV18	TRBJ1-2
CASSPQHFNTEAFF	TRBV18	TRBJ1-1
CSAPHMNTEAFF	TRBV20-1	TRBJ1-1
CASSQTGTGVNYNSPLHF	TRBV27	TRBJ1-6
CASKRRVGDTQYF	TRBV6-2/TRBV6-3	TRBJ2-3
CASSWDFPSYEQYF	TRBV14	TRBJ2-7
CASSLRAGKETQYF	TRBV5-6	TRBJ2-5